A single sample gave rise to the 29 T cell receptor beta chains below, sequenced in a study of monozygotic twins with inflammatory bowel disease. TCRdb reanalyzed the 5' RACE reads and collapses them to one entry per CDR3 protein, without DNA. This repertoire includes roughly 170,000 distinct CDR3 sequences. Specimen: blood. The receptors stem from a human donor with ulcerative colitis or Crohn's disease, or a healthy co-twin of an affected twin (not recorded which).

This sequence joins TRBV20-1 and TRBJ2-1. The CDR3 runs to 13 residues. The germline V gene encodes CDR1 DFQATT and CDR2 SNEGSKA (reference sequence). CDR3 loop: CSARDRIYNEQFF.

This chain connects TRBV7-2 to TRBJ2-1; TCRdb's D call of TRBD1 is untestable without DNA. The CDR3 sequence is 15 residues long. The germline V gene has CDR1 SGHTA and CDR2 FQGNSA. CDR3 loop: CASSRQGQRNNEQFF.

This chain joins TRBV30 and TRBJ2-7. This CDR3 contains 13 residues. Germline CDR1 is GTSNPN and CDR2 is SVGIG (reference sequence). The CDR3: CACIRVSLVEQYF.

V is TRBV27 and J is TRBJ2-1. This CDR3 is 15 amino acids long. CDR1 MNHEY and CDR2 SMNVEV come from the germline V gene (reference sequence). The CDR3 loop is CASSTTGNSYNEQFF.

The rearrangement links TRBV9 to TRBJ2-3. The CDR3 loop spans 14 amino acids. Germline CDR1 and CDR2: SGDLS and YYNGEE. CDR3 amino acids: CASSVGASTDTQYF. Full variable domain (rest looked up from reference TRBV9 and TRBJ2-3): DSGVTQTPKHLITATGQRVTLRCSPRSGDLSVYWYQQSLDQGLQFLIQYYNGEERAKGNILERFSAQQFPDLHSELNLSSLELGDSALYFCASSVGASTDTQYFGPGTRLTVL.

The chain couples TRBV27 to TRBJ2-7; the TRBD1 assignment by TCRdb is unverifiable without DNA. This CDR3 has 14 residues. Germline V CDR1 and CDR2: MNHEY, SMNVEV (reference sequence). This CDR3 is CASSYRTGIYEQYF.

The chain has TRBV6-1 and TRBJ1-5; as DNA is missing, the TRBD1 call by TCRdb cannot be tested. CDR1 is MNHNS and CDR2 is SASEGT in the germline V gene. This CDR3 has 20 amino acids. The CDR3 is CASSVSPAQGRGTSNQPQHF.

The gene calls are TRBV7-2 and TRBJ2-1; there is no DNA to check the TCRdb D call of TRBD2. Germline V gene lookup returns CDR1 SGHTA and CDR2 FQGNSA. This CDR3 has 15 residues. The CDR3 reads CASSSIAGSYNEQFF. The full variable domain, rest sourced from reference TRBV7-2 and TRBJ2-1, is GAGVSQSPSNKVTEKGKDVELRCDPISGHTALYWYRQSLGQGLEFLIYFQGNSAPDKSGLPSDRFSAERTGGSVSTLTIQRTQQEDSAVYLCASSSIAGSYNEQFFGPGTRLTVL.

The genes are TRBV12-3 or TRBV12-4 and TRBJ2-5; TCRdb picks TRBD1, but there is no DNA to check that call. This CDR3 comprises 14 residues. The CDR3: CASSLVAGVETQYF.

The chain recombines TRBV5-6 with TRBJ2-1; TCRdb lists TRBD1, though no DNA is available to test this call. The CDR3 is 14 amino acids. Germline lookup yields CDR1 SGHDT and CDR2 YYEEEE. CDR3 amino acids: CASSPSGKYNEQFF.

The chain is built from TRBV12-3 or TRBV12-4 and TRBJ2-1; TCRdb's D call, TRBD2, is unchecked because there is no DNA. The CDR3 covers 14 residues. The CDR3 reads CASSGLAAYNEQFF.

The CDR3 reads CASSLGGQLGNEQFF. The V and J genes are TRBV12-3 or TRBV12-4 and TRBJ2-1; there is no DNA to check the TCRdb D call of TRBD1. The CDR3 spans 15 residues.

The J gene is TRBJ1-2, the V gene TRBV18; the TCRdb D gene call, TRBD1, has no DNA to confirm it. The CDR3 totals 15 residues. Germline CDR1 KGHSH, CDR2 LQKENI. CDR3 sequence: CASSGAGQGSYGYTF.

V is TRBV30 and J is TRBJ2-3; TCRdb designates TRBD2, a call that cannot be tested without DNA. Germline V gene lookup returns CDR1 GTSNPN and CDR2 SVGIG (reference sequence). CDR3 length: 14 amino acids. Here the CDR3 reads CAWSFGLAGDTQYF.

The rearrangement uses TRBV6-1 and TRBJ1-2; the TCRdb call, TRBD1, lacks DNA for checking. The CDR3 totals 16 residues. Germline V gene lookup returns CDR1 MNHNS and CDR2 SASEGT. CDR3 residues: CASSPGTGIVDYGYTF.

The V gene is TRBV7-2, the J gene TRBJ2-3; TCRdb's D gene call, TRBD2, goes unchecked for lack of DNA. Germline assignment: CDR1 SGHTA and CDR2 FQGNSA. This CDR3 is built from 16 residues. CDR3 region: CASSLAGSGTTDTQYF.

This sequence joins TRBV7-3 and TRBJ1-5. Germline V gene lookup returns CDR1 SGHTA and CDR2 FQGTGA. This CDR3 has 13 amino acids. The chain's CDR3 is CASSGLPNQPQHF.

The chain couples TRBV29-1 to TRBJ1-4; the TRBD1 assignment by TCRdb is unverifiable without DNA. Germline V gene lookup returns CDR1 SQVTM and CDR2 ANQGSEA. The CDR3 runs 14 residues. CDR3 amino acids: CSVEKGQTGEKLFF.

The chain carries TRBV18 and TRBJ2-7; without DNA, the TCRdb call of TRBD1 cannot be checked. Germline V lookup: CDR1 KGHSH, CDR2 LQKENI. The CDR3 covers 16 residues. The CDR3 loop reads CASSPTAGQGGDEQYF.

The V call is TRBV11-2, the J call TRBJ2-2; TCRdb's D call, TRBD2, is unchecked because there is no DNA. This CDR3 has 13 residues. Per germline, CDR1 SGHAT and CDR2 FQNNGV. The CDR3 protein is CASSLLAGGELFF.

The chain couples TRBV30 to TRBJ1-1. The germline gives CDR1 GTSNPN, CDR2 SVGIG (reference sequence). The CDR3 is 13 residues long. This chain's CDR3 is CAWSATINTEAFF.

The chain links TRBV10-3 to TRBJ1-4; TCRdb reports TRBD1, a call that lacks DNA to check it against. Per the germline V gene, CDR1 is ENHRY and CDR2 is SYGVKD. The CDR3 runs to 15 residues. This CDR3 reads CAIKPDGTGGEKLFF.

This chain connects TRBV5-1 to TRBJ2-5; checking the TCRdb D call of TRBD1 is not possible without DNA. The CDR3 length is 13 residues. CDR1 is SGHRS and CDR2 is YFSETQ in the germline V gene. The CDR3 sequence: CASRVQGQETQYF.

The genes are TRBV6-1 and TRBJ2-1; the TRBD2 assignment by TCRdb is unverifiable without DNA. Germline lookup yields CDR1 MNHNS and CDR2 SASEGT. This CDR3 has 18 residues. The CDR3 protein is CASSGPSSGRTYYNEQFF.

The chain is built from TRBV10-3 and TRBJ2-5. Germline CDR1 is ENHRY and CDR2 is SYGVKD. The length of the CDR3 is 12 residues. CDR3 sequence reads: CATLDKKETQYF.

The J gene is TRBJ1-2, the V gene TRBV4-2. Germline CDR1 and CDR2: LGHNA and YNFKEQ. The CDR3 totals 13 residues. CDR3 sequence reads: CASSQPERDGYTF.

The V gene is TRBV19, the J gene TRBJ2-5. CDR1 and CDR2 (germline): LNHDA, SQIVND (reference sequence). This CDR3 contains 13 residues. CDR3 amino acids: CASKGQPEETQYF. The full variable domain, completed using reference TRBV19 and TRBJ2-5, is DGGITQSPKYLFRKEGQNVTLSCEQNLNHDAMYWYRQDPGQGLRLIYYSQIVNDFQKGDIAEGYSVSREKKESFPLTVTSAQKNPTAFYLCASKGQPEETQYFGPGTRLLVL.

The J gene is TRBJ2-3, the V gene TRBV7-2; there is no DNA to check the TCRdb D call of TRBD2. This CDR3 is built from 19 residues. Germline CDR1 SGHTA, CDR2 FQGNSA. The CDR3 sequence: CASTPPRLAGPISTDTQYF. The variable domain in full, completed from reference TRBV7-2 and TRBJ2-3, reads GAGVSQSPSNKVTEKGKDVELRCDPISGHTALYWYRQSLGQGLEFLIYFQGNSAPDKSGLPSDRFSAERTGGSVSTLTIQRTQQEDSAVYLCASTPPRLAGPISTDTQYFGPGTRLTVL.

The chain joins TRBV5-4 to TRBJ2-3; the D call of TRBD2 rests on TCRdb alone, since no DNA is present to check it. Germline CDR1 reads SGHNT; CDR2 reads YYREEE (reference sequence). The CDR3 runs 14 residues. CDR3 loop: CASSTSGGTDTQYF.